These 17 T cell receptor beta chains were all obtained from the same sample, sequenced in a study of T cell repertoires in cytomegalovirus infection. These receptors' antigens are unknown. TCRdb passed the reads through MiXCR, listing each CDR3 protein once. The repertoire holds roughly 990,000 distinct CDR3 sequences, with about a third as singletons. The material sequenced was cultured CD8+ T cells from PBMCs, taken from culture after CMV antigen stimulation. These receptor sequences come from a human donor in good health (CMV status not recorded). Some clones in this sample may be carry-over from other donors' samples.

This clonotype appeared a few times. The J gene is TRBJ1-4, the V gene TRBV7-6; D is uncertain. CDR3 length: 16 residues. The germline V gene has CDR1 SGHVS and CDR2 FNYEAQ. V was cut by 1 base and J by 0 bases, with 9 bases left in between. For the CDR3, the DNA is TGTGCCAGCAGCTTAGTGGGGTCTGCAACTAATGAAAAACTGTTTTTT. Encoded protein: CASSLVGSATNEKLFF.

This clonotype has just a few counts. V is TRBV7-9 and J is TRBJ2-1, with D perhaps assigned TRBD1 or TRBD2 (6 bases each). This CDR3 has 16 amino acids. V was clipped by 8 bases and J by 2 bases, with 19 bases between them. The germline V gene has CDR1 SEHNR and CDR2 FQNEAQ (reference sequence). CDR3 DNA sequence: TGTGCCAGCCGCATGGTATCCGGGGGCCCCTACAATGAGCAGTTCTTC. Translating it yields CASRMVSGGPYNEQFF.

In its sample, this clonotype was seen a few times. This chain connects TRBV4-2 to TRBJ2-6; the D call may be TRBD1 or TRBD2 (5 bases each). Germline values: CDR1 LGHNA, CDR2 YNFKEQ. Trimming cost V 0 bases and J 1 base, with 16 bases left between them. This CDR3 is built from 19 residues. The CDR3 nucleotides read TGTGCCAGCAGCCAAGAAGGAAGCCCCGGGGCTTCTGGGGCCAACGTCCTGACTTTC. Protein product: CASSQEGSPGASGANVLTF.

This chain uses TRBV27 with TRBJ1-2, with TRBD1 identical over 8 bases. The V segment lost 4 bases and the J segment 4 bases; nucleotides outside the gene matches: 5. This CDR3 contains 14 residues. CDR1 and CDR2 from the germline V gene are MNHEY and SMNVEV (reference sequence). The CDR3 region is CASSSAGGSYGYTF. CDR3 in DNA: TGTGCCAGCAGTTCTGCAGGGGGCAGCTATGGCTACACCTTC.

In its sample, this clonotype was seen a few times. The J gene is TRBJ2-3, the V gene TRBV7-9; 11 nucleotides match TRBD2. Looked up from germline, CDR1 is SEHNR and CDR2 is FQNEAQ (reference sequence). J lost 3 bases, V lost 5 bases, and 7 bases had no gene match. The CDR3 is 16 amino acids. CDR3 loop: CASSDYSGGATDTQYF. As DNA, the CDR3 is TGTGCCAGCAGCGACTATAGCGGGGGGGCGACAGATACGCAGTATTTT.

This clonotype was seen more than once but under ten times. The rearrangement links TRBV7-9 to TRBJ1-4; TRBD1 is a possible D gene (5 bases). V lost 8 bases, J lost 0 bases, and 7 bases lay in between. The V gene's germline CDR1 is SEHNR and CDR2 FQNEAQ (reference sequence). This CDR3 region has 13 residues. The CDR3 nucleotides are TGTGCCAGCGCGGGGCCAACTAATGAAAAACTGTTTTTT. Translated: CASAGPTNEKLFF.

The CDR3 nucleotides are TGTGCCACTGCCTGGGGGGGGGGCACTGAAGCTTTCTTT. Amino acids: CATAWGGGTEAFF. The gene calls are TRBV12-3 or TRBV12-4 and TRBJ1-1; perhaps TRBD1 as D (5 bases). V was shortened by 10 bases and J by 4 bases, with 16 bases between the two germline ends. The CDR3 has 13 amino acids.

The CDR3 reads CASSQLSLAGASLDYEQYF. The CDR3 nucleotides are TGTGCCAGCAGCCAATTGTCGCTAGCGGGGGCCTCGCTGGACTACGAGCAGTACTTC. The chain links TRBV3-1 to TRBJ2-7; 10 positions match TRBD2. J gave up 3 bases and V 2 bases, and 16 bases lay outside the gene matches. In germline, CDR1 is LGHDT, CDR2 YNNKEL (reference sequence). The CDR3 has 19 residues.

The chain recombines TRBV7-6 with TRBJ1-5; tentatively, D is TRBD1 (6 bases). V was shortened by 3 bases and J by 0 bases, with 12 bases between the two germline ends. The CDR3 contains 16 residues. The V gene's germline CDR1 is SGHVS and CDR2 FNYEAQ. The CDR3 DNA reads as TGTGCCAGCAGCTTGCGCGGGGACAATAGCAATCAGCCCCAGCATTTT. Amino acid sequence: CASSLRGDNSNQPQHF.

This sequence joins TRBV6-6 and TRBJ1-1; 8 nucleotides align to TRBD1. CDR1 and CDR2 from the germline V gene are MNHNY and SVGAGI (reference sequence). This CDR3 is built from 15 residues. With 1 base clipped from V and 3 bases from J, the junction kept 4 bases outside the gene matches. This chain's CDR3 is CASSYFQGADTEAFF. The DNA of the CDR3 is TGTGCCAGCAGTTACTTCCAGGGGGCGGACACTGAAGCTTTCTTT.

The DNA of the CDR3 is TGTGCCAGCAGCATGATTCCAGGGTGGGATGGCTACACCTTC. As protein: CASSMIPGWDGYTF. V gene TRBV7-9 combines with J gene TRBJ1-2, with a possible D match to TRBD1 (5 bases). V was shortened by 5 bases and J by 6 bases, with 16 bases between the two germline ends. This CDR3 is built from 14 residues. Germline CDR1 reads SEHNR; CDR2 reads FQNEAQ (reference sequence).

In this sample, this clonotype turned up once. This chain uses TRBV20-1 with TRBJ2-1; 9 nucleotides align to TRBD2. Germline trimming cut 1 base from V and 5 bases from J; bases unmatched to any gene: 9. The CDR3 runs 16 residues. CDR1 and CDR2 from the germline V gene are DFQATT and SNEGSKA (reference sequence). Here the CDR3 reads CSARGLVAGDHNEQFF. Written as DNA, the CDR3 is TGCAGTGCTAGAGGTCTGGTAGCGGGGGACCACAATGAGCAGTTCTTC.

The chain uses TRBV2 and TRBJ2-1, with 9 bases that match TRBD1. With V trimmed by 5 bases and J by 8 bases, 7 bases remained unmatched. CDR1 SNHLY and CDR2 FYNNEI come from the germline V gene. This CDR3 region has 14 residues. CDR3: CASSSQGAVDEQFF. The CDR3 nucleotides are TGTGCCAGCAGTTCACAGGGGGCTGTAGATGAGCAGTTCTTC.

In DNA, the CDR3 is TGTGCCAGCGGTGGGGATTTTACGGACTCCTACGAGCAGTACGTC. Amino acids: CASGGDFTDSYEQYV. The gene calls are TRBV6-2 or TRBV6-3 and TRBJ2-7; D not certain. Germline loops: CDR1 MNHEY, CDR2 SVGEGT. The CDR3 runs 15 residues. The V end was cut by 8 bases, the J end by 0 bases, with 17 bases between.

In its sample, this clonotype was seen once. J is TRBJ2-7 and V is TRBV10-3; weak D call: TRBD2 (6 bases). CDR3 length: 18 residues. Looked up from germline, CDR1 is ENHRY and CDR2 is SYGVKD. V shed 2 bases and J shed 3 bases, with 23 bases lying between them. This CDR3 reads CAISETNLRTGDFYEQYV. The DNA of the CDR3 is TGTGCCATCAGTGAGACCAATTTAAGGACTGGGGACTTCTACGAGCAGTACGTC.

The chain uses TRBV4-1 and TRBJ2-1, with 10 bases that match TRBD1. CDR3 length: 15 amino acids. The junction had 6 bases not matched to a gene; V was cut back by 3 bases and J by 7 bases. Germline V gene data show CDR1 as MGHRA and CDR2 as YSYEKL. The CDR3 protein is CASSQGTGVVNEQFF. The CDR3 nucleotides read TGCGCCAGCAGCCAGGGGACAGGGGTCGTGAATGAGCAGTTCTTC.

The rearrangement joins TRBV12-3 or TRBV12-4 to TRBJ1-6, with 7 positions matching TRBD1. This CDR3 has 13 residues. V gave up 6 bases and J gave up 10 bases; unmatched junction bases: 6. CDR3 nucleotides: TGTGCCAGCAGACAGGGGCCTGACTCACCCCTCCACTTT. This sequence encodes CASRQGPDSPLHF.